The text below deals with one T cell receptor (beta chain). This clone has a handful of counts. Its antigen is not yet known. The record has no base qualities; no much larger clone is one base away. A second Seattle source provided samples from volunteer blood donors who had recovered from COVID-19. Each collaborating institution followed its own protocols to collect whole blood in K2EDTA tubes. Collaborator samples were shipped for TCRbeta analysis as frozen whole blood, isolated PBMCs, or DNA extracted from either sample type. The data belong to a study of blood T cell repertoires in COVID-19 (dated by TCRdb to the early 2020s). With respect to the entire study: Samples covering the acute and convalescent phases of COVID-19 were provided by collaborators in the United States, Italy and Spain. The prospective study material was composed of cDNA or gDNA derived from T cells, B-cell-depleted T cells, or PBMCs. The dataset comprised deeply sampled blood TCRbeta repertoires from subjects exposed to, actively infected with, or recovered from COVID-19. The repertoires were released in a freely available public database meant as a resource for research on the immune response to SARS-CoV-2. The samples were drawn from the first 160 participants of the ongoing ImmuneRACE study and from some 1,300 subjects provided by 6 global collaborators. A de-identified subject ID, COVID-19 status, age in years and sex were almost always included in the sample metadata. Where available, HLA class I and class II types were taken from metadata supplied by the sample provider and were not determined by assay-based typing. General findings and caveats noted by the study authors: The amount of clinical and demographic metadata varied by source and participant and was provided uncurated.

The immunoSEQ Assay, a bias-controlled multiplex PCR, was used to amplify TCRbeta CDR3 regions from genomic DNA. The original pipeline was this. Nucleated cell counts per sample were estimated from amplification of reference gene primers within the assay. To quantify the absolute abundance of each unique TCRbeta CDR3 rearrangement, sequence reads were collapsed and filtered. For each sample, productive Simpson clonality was calculated as the square root of Simpson's diversity index over productive rearrangements. Not all clones reach the TCRdb copy of this immuneACCESS table, which keeps in-frame sequences only. Checked studies attribute under half of the gap to unresolved V genes and leave the rest unexplained. V and J calls plus clone size are reproduced from that table; the DNA served to infer D and trimming. The sample data list 250,000 or so clones, and 84% of these were observed just once. The ten largest clonotypes hold approximately 1.5% of the sample.

From the cysteine through the phenylalanine, the CDR3 covers 13 amino acids. Of the read, only the CDR3 DNA is kept; its 39 bases are in frame from base 1. V drops 5 bases and J drops 1 base, leaving 8 bases in between. The germline V gene supplies CDR1 MRHNA and CDR2 SNTAGT. The TCR sequence derives from a woman between 40 and 50 years old who had recovered from COVID-19. The V gene is TRBV6-4 and the J gene is TRBJ1-1; possibly the D gene is TRBD1, per 5 matching bases. Sample: peripheral blood. For the CDR3, the sequence is CASSLDRNTEAFF. The DNA is TGTGCCAGCAGTCTCGACAGGAACACTGAAGCTTTCTTT.